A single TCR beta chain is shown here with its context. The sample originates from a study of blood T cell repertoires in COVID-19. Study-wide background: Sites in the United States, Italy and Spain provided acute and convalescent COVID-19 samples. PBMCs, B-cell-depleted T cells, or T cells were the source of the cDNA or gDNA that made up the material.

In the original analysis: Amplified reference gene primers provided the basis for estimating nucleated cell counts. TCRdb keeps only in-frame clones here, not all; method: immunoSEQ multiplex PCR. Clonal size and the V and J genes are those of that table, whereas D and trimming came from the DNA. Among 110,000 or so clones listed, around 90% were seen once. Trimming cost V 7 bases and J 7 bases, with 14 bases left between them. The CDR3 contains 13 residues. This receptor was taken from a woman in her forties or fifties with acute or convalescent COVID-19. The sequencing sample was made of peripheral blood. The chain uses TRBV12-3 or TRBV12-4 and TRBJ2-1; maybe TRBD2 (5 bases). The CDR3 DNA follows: TGTGCCAGCATCAACCTACCGGGAAATGAGCAGTTCTTC. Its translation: CASINLPGNEQFF.